The following is a TCR beta chain sequence with its context. This sample was included in a study of T-cell reconstitution after alpha-beta-depleted transplantation in children. V dropped 1 base and J dropped 3 bases, with 12 bases sitting between them. Germline CDR1 is SGHTA and CDR2 is FQGNSA. The CDR3 spans 15 residues. The TCRbeta library incorporated unique molecular identifiers. Each CDR3 protein is one row after TCRdb ran MiXCR on the PCR reads. The sample yields around 680,000 distinct CDR3 sequences, about 15% seen once. This receptor was identified in a human donor who donated a stem cell graft to a child with acute myeloid leukemia. This chain uses TRBV7-2 with TRBJ2-5; D may match TRBD1 or TRBD2 (5 bases each). Source: PBMCs from the stem cell graft donor, taken from the stem cell graft. CDR3 DNA sequence: TGTGCCAGCAGCTTAGGACACGGGACCGAAGAGACCCAGTACTTC. This encodes CASSLGHGTEETQYF.